This T cell receptor beta chain was sequenced in a study of beta chain features in type 1 diabetes. Study-wide context: Investigators examined 107,917,701 sorted cells across all samples.

Of the isolated RNA, all was reverse transcribed, and so the sequenced material was expressed TCRB transcripts. The method was immunoSEQ multiplex PCR; TCRdb's version includes in-frame clones alone and lacks a portion of them. The sample gives hundreds of thousands of clones, 13% of which show up once; 0.022% is in the top ten. General study findings and limits: Type 1 diabetes patients had TCRB CDR3s that were shorter (moderately but significantly so) in all four CD4+ subsets. Amplification by PCR could prefer shorter templates, with the same effect in patients and controls. Compared with healthy donors, patients appeared to share more similar naive, central memory and regulatory TCRB repertoires.

This clone was observed a handful of times. Its target is unknown. The CDR3 runs 13 residues. Germline V gene sequence: CDR1 SQVTM, CDR2 ANQGSEA. V lost 2 bases, J lost 0 bases, and 7 bases lay in between. It was via CD45RO/CCR7/CD25/CD127/CD95/CD27 that CD4+ naive, central memory, regulatory and stem cell-like memory cells were sorted. The sequenced sample was naive CD4+ T cells from blood. The receptor was derived from a man between 18 and 29 years old with type 1 diabetes. The rearrangement links TRBV29-1 to TRBJ1-2; no reliable D call. The CDR3 protein is CSVEQATNYGYTF. In nucleotides, the CDR3 is TGCAGCGTTGAACAGGCAACTAACTATGGCTACACCTTC.